This entry is about one T cell receptor beta chain. This sample was taken from a study of shared clonotypes between healthy human individuals. The table came from immunoSEQ multiplex PCR; TCRdb's copy has only in-frame clones and leaves some out. This sample yields 2 million to 3 million clones, of which 80% to 95% are seen a single time; roughly 0.36% belongs to the top ten. V was cut by 1 base and J by 4 bases, with 11 bases left in between. From germline, CDR1 is SGHDT and CDR2 YYEEEE. This CDR3 has 14 amino acids. What was sequenced was naive CD4+ T cells from PBMCs. Described subset: CD45RA+ positively selected. The sequence came from a man aged 18 to 29 in good health. Some clones in this sample may be carry-over from other donors' samples. The chain links TRBV5-6 to TRBJ1-2, with D hard to call. CDR3 bases: TGTGCCAGCAGCTTGAATCTGAACTCCTATGGCTACACCTTC. This sequence encodes CASSLNLNSYGYTF.